Listed below are T cell receptor beta chains from one sample, sequenced in a study of T cells in Graves' hyperthyroidism and ophthalmopathy. TCRdb ran MiXCR on the multiplex PCR reads and lists one entry per CDR3 protein. The table lists nearly 750,000 distinct CDR3 sequences, roughly 32% of them singletons, with less than 35% in the top ten. The sample consisted of blood. These receptors were taken from a woman aged 35 to 49 with Graves' hyperthyroidism. The CDR3 runs from the conserved cysteine through the conserved F or W. The D gene is left open where the match is weak. Size is omitted from some rows. Given values are once, few, many or a class for expanded clones.

clone size: many; D gene: TRBD1; J gene: TRBJ1-6; V gene: TRBV7-2; CDR3 DNA: TGTGCCAGCAGCCAACAGGAACAGGGGGAATTATCACCCCTCCACTTT; CDR3 protein: CASSQQEQGELSPLHF
clone size: -; D gene: -; J gene: TRBJ1-3; V gene: TRBV7-9; CDR3 DNA: TGTGCCAGCAGCTTAGTAGCAGGGGTCTCTGGAAACACCATATATTTT; CDR3 protein: CASSLVAGVSGNTIYF
clone size: many; D gene: -; J gene: TRBJ1-2; V gene: TRBV6-1; CDR3 DNA: TGTGCCAGCAGTGAAGGTGGATCAACAGGAGTCTATGGCTACACCTTC; CDR3 protein: CASSEGGSTGVYGYTF
clone size: -; D gene: TRBD1; J gene: TRBJ1-5; V gene: TRBV6-6; CDR3 DNA: TGTGCCAGCAGTTACTTCGCCGGGACAGGGAAAGTTCAGCCCCAGCATTTT; CDR3 protein: CASSYFAGTGKVQPQHF
clone size: few; D gene: -; J gene: TRBJ1-2; V gene: TRBV4-3; CDR3 DNA: TGCGCCAGCAGCCAAGGTCACAGGTTAAACTATGGCTACACCTTC; CDR3 protein: CASSQGHRLNYGYTF
clone size: -; D gene: -; J gene: TRBJ1-5; V gene: TRBV7-8; CDR3 DNA: TGTGCCAGCAGCTGGACCGTTCGGGGGGCGCGTCTTCAGCCCCAGCATTTT; CDR3 protein: CASSWTVRGARLQPQHF
clone size: few; D gene: TRBD1; J gene: TRBJ2-7; V gene: TRBV7-9; CDR3 DNA: TGTGCCAGCAGCCTTCAGGGACAGCAACAACCATTCGACGAGCAGTACTTC; CDR3 protein: CASSLQGQQQPFDEQYF
clone size: -; D gene: TRBD2; J gene: TRBJ2-1; V gene: TRBV10-1; CDR3 DNA: TGCGCCAGCAGCCCTACTAGCGGGGTCTACAATGAGCAGTTCTTC; CDR3 protein: CASSPTSGVYNEQFF
clone size: many; D gene: -; J gene: TRBJ1-6; V gene: TRBV20-1; CDR3 DNA: TGCAGTGCTAAACAGCCACCGAGCTCCTATAATTCACCCCTCCACTTT; CDR3 protein: CSAKQPPSSYNSPLHF
clone size: -; D gene: -; J gene: TRBJ1-3; V gene: TRBV14; CDR3 DNA: TGTGCCAGCAGCCAAGGGGGAACGAATCGGGGAAACACCATATATTTT; CDR3 protein: CASSQGGTNRGNTIYF
clone size: -; D gene: -; J gene: TRBJ1-5; V gene: TRBV12-3/TRBV12-4; CDR3 DNA: TGTGCCAGCAGTTTCTCTACGGCCGAAGGACAGCCCCAGCATTTT; CDR3 protein: CASSFSTAEGQPQHF
clone size: -; D gene: -; J gene: TRBJ2-5; V gene: TRBV7-2; CDR3 DNA: TGTGCCAGCAGCCCAGACCGCCGTCAAGAGACCCAGTACTTC; CDR3 protein: CASSPDRRQETQYF
clone size: few; D gene: TRBD1; J gene: TRBJ1-1; V gene: TRBV7-9; CDR3 DNA: TGTGCCAGCAGCTTAGGCCGGACAGGGTCGACTGAAGCTTTCTTT; CDR3 protein: CASSLGRTGSTEAFF
clone size: many; D gene: -; J gene: TRBJ1-4; V gene: TRBV15; CDR3 DNA: TGTGCCACCAGCAGTTCCGACGGAGATGATGAAAAACTGTTTTTT; CDR3 protein: CATSSSDGDDEKLFF
clone size: -; D gene: TRBD1; J gene: TRBJ2-2; V gene: TRBV19; CDR3 DNA: TGTGCCAGTAGTACCTTCACAGGGGACACCGGGGAGCGGTTTTTT; CDR3 protein: CASSTFTGDTGERFF
clone size: many; D gene: -; J gene: TRBJ2-7; V gene: TRBV7-8; CDR3 DNA: TGTGCCAGCAGCTTACTGGAGGGAACGGTCGAGCAGTACTTC; CDR3 protein: CASSLLEGTVEQYF
clone size: few; D gene: -; J gene: TRBJ1-4; V gene: TRBV6-6; CDR3 DNA: TGTGCCAGCAGTGTACTTTTAACTAATGAAAAACTGTTTTTT; CDR3 protein: CASSVLLTNEKLFF
clone size: many; D gene: -; J gene: TRBJ1-2; V gene: TRBV7-9; CDR3 DNA: TGTGCCAGCACCTTGTTGGACTATGGCTACACCTTC; CDR3 protein: CASTLLDYGYTF
clone size: -; D gene: -; J gene: TRBJ1-2; V gene: TRBV11-1; CDR3 DNA: TGTGCCAGCTCACCACCGGGACAAGTCAACTATGGCTACACCTTC; CDR3 protein: CASSPPGQVNYGYTF
clone size: -; D gene: -; J gene: TRBJ2-7; V gene: TRBV7-9; CDR3 DNA: TGTGCCAGCAGCTTCACGGGACAGTACTTC; CDR3 protein: CASSFTGQYF
clone size: -; D gene: -; J gene: TRBJ1-1; V gene: TRBV7-2; CDR3 DNA: TGTGCCAGCAGCGACCGGGCCGGCCGGGGGGAAGAAGCTTTCTTT; CDR3 protein: CASSDRAGRGEEAFF
clone size: -; D gene: -; J gene: TRBJ2-5; V gene: TRBV5-1; CDR3 DNA: TGCGCCAGCAGCTTGGGACGGCCCGAGTTCCAGTACTTC; CDR3 protein: CASSLGRPEFQYF
clone size: few; D gene: -; J gene: TRBJ1-1; V gene: TRBV20-1; CDR3 DNA: TGCAGTGCTCGCCGGACAGCTTTTTTATCTTTCTTT; CDR3 protein: CSARRTAFLSFF
clone size: few; D gene: -; J gene: TRBJ2-7; V gene: TRBV7-3; CDR3 DNA: TGTGCCAGCAGCCAAGATAGGGCAAGGGTCGGAGTAAACCAGTTGGGCTACGAGCAGTACTTC; CDR3 protein: CASSQDRARVGVNQLGYEQYF
clone size: -; D gene: -; J gene: TRBJ2-7; V gene: TRBV6-5; CDR3 DNA: TGTGCCATCTCGGACAGCAGTGCCCAGGGTTACGAGCAGTACTTC; CDR3 protein: CAISDSSAQGYEQYF
clone size: -; D gene: -; J gene: TRBJ2-7; V gene: TRBV10-3; CDR3 DNA: TGTGCCATCAGTGAGCTTAGAGGTAGCCACGAGCAGTACTTC; CDR3 protein: CAISELRGSHEQYF
clone size: few; D gene: -; J gene: TRBJ1-5; V gene: TRBV10-3; CDR3 DNA: TGTGCCATCAGTGGGGATAATCAGCCCCAGCATTTT; CDR3 protein: CAISGDNQPQHF
clone size: -; D gene: TRBD1; J gene: TRBJ1-2; V gene: TRBV6-5; CDR3 DNA: TGTGCCAGCAGTTTAGGGGGCGGTCGGTATGGCTACACCTTC; CDR3 protein: CASSLGGGRYGYTF
clone size: -; D gene: -; J gene: TRBJ2-5; V gene: TRBV20-1; CDR3 DNA: TGCAGTTACCCGGGGGAGACCCAGTACTTC; CDR3 protein: CSYPGETQYF
clone size: many; D gene: -; J gene: TRBJ2-2; V gene: TRBV7-8; CDR3 DNA: TGTGCCAGCAGCCAAGCTAGGACCGGGGAGCTGTTTTTT; CDR3 protein: CASSQARTGELFF
clone size: -; D gene: TRBD2; J gene: TRBJ2-1; V gene: TRBV7-9; CDR3 DNA: TGTGCCAGCAGCCGACTAGCGGGGGCCGAGCAGTTCTTC; CDR3 protein: CASSRLAGAEQFF
clone size: -; D gene: TRBD1; J gene: TRBJ2-6; V gene: TRBV11-2; CDR3 DNA: TGTGCCAGCAGTTATTTCCTGGACAGGTCCAGCTCTGGGGCCAACGTCCTGACTTTC; CDR3 protein: CASSYFLDRSSSGANVLTF
clone size: -; D gene: -; J gene: TRBJ2-3; V gene: TRBV10-3; CDR3 DNA: TGTGCCATCAGGAAGGAGGGGGCCGATACGCAGTATTTT; CDR3 protein: CAIRKEGADTQYF
clone size: few; D gene: TRBD1; J gene: TRBJ1-1; V gene: TRBV12-3/TRBV12-4; CDR3 DNA: TGTGCCAGCTTTACGACAGGGAGGAGCACTGAAGCTTTCTTT; CDR3 protein: CASFTTGRSTEAFF
clone size: many; D gene: -; J gene: TRBJ1-5; V gene: TRBV15; CDR3 DNA: TGTGCCACCAGCAGAGATGCAGGGTGGGATCAGCCCCAGCATTTT; CDR3 protein: CATSRDAGWDQPQHF
clone size: many; D gene: -; J gene: TRBJ2-2; V gene: TRBV2; CDR3 DNA: TGTGCCAGCAGTGCGAGGGAGGCAATCACCGGGGAGCTGTTTTTT; CDR3 protein: CASSAREAITGELFF
clone size: many; D gene: -; J gene: TRBJ1-1; V gene: TRBV7-6; CDR3 DNA: TGTGCCTCATTCGGGTGGATGAACACTGAAGCTTTCTTT; CDR3 protein: CASFGWMNTEAFF
clone size: many; D gene: -; J gene: TRBJ2-5; V gene: TRBV7-2; CDR3 DNA: TGTGCCAGCAGCTGGACATTCCAAGAGACCCAGTACTTC; CDR3 protein: CASSWTFQETQYF
clone size: -; D gene: TRBD1; J gene: TRBJ2-1; V gene: TRBV15; CDR3 DNA: TGTGCCACCAGCAGACCGGGACAGGGGGTCTACAATGAGCAGTTCTTC; CDR3 protein: CATSRPGQGVYNEQFF
clone size: -; D gene: -; J gene: TRBJ1-5; V gene: TRBV6-6; CDR3 DNA: TGTGCCAGCAGTGACCTAATGGACTATAGCAATCAGCCCCAGCATTTT; CDR3 protein: CASSDLMDYSNQPQHF
clone size: many; D gene: -; J gene: TRBJ1-1; V gene: TRBV10-3; CDR3 DNA: TGTGCCATCAGTGAGTCCCCCGGCTCCGAAGCTTTCTTT; CDR3 protein: CAISESPGSEAFF
clone size: -; D gene: -; J gene: TRBJ1-1; V gene: TRBV29-1; CDR3 DNA: TGCAGCCTTGCCTCGGGCACTGAAGCTTTCTTT; CDR3 protein: CSLASGTEAFF
clone size: -; D gene: -; J gene: TRBJ2-3; V gene: TRBV11-2; CDR3 DNA: TGTGCCTGGACGTCAGGCCGGGCAGATACGCAGTATTTT; CDR3 protein: CAWTSGRADTQYF
clone size: -; D gene: -; J gene: TRBJ1-2; V gene: TRBV12-3/TRBV12-4; CDR3 DNA: TGTGCCAGCAGTAATCGGGATTTCGGCCACACCTTC; CDR3 protein: CASSNRDFGHTF
clone size: few; D gene: TRBD1; J gene: TRBJ1-5; V gene: TRBV6-6; CDR3 DNA: TGTGCCAGCAGCCTAGAGACAGGGGGAGGAAATCAGCCCCAGCATTTT; CDR3 protein: CASSLETGGGNQPQHF
clone size: -; D gene: -; J gene: TRBJ2-6; V gene: TRBV7-9; CDR3 DNA: TGTGCCAGCGGTTCTCGGCGGGGAAGACTTTGGTGGGGGGCCAACGTCCTGACTTTC; CDR3 protein: CASGSRRGRLWWGANVLTF
clone size: -; D gene: -; J gene: TRBJ1-4; V gene: TRBV13; CDR3 DNA: TGTGCCAGCAGCTTACCCCGGGGGAGGGTGAGTGAAAAACTGTTTTTT; CDR3 protein: CASSLPRGRVSEKLFF
clone size: few; D gene: TRBD1; J gene: TRBJ2-7; V gene: TRBV7-9; CDR3 DNA: TGTGCCAGCAGCCCCCCGACAGGGAAGGGGCTCGAGCAGTACTTC; CDR3 protein: CASSPPTGKGLEQYF
clone size: -; D gene: -; J gene: TRBJ2-7; V gene: TRBV20-1; CDR3 DNA: TGCAGTGTCGCGACTGGAACCTACGAGCAGTACTTC; CDR3 protein: CSVATGTYEQYF
clone size: -; D gene: TRBD2; J gene: TRBJ2-7; V gene: TRBV6-1; CDR3 DNA: TGTGCCAGCAGAAAGGGACTAGCGGGGAAACCCTACGAGCAGTACTTC; CDR3 protein: CASRKGLAGKPYEQYF
clone size: few; D gene: -; J gene: TRBJ2-5; V gene: TRBV11-2; CDR3 DNA: TGTGCCAGCAGCCTTTCCATCACCCAGTACTTC; CDR3 protein: CASSLSITQYF
clone size: -; D gene: -; J gene: TRBJ2-5; V gene: TRBV11-2; CDR3 DNA: TGTACCAGCAGCTTATTCCTGACTAATCAAGAGACCCAGTACTTC; CDR3 protein: CTSSLFLTNQETQYF
clone size: -; D gene: -; J gene: TRBJ2-2; V gene: TRBV20-1; CDR3 DNA: TGCAGTGCTAGACAGGGGTTCACCGGGGAGCTGTTTTTT; CDR3 protein: CSARQGFTGELFF
clone size: few; D gene: TRBD2; J gene: TRBJ2-7; V gene: TRBV20-1; CDR3 DNA: TGCAGTGCTAGTTCCGGGGGGGGGCCGGGCTACGAGCAGTACTTC; CDR3 protein: CSASSGGGPGYEQYF
clone size: many; D gene: -; J gene: TRBJ2-2; V gene: TRBV10-3; CDR3 DNA: TGTGCCAGCAGTAAGGAAAGGGCTTTCAACGGGGAGCTGTTTTTT; CDR3 protein: CASSKERAFNGELFF